This entry lists 30 T cell receptor beta chains sequenced from one sample in a study of shared clonotypes between healthy human individuals. Produced via immunoSEQ multiplex PCR; TCRdb's table is partial and in-frame only. Of some 1.4 million clones in the sample, over 95% were seen once. The sequenced material came from naive CD4+ T cells sorted from blood. As for subset: CD45RA+ positively selected. All receptors derive from a man aged 25-45 years in good health.

This clone was observed once. The chain carries TRBV27 and TRBJ2-1; the match to TRBD2 covers 14 bases. The V gene's germline CDR1 is MNHEY and CDR2 SMNVEV (reference sequence). J gave up 7 bases and V 8 bases, and 16 bases lay outside the gene matches. CDR3 length equals 18 residues. The CDR3 DNA reads as TGTGCCAGCGGGTCCCGGGGGACTAGCGGGAGATGGAGGAATGAGCAGTTCTTC. Translating gives CASGSRGTSGRWRNEQFF.

The J gene is TRBJ2-7, the V gene TRBV28; 8 nucleotides agree with TRBD2. This CDR3 region has 15 residues. V lost 9 bases and J lost 4; bases outside the gene matches: 14. Germline V gene sequence: CDR1 MDHEN, CDR2 SYDVKM. The CDR3 here is CARQRAKRESYEQYF. CDR3 DNA: TGTGCCAGGCAGCGGGCTAAGCGGGAGTCATACGAGCAGTACTTC.

The chain recombines TRBV7-2 with TRBJ2-1; D call uncertain. The CDR3 consists of 15 residues. V lost 8 bases to trimming and J lost 2 bases, with 16 bases between them. Per germline, CDR1 SGHTA and CDR2 FQGNSA. The CDR3 protein is CASSPIPAAYNEQFF. CDR3 nucleotide sequence: TGTGCCAGCTCCCCCATACCTGCCGCCTACAATGAGCAGTTCTTC.

V and J are TRBV28 and TRBJ2-3; D perhaps matches TRBD1 (5 bases). From germline, CDR1 is MDHEN and CDR2 SYDVKM. V was shortened by 3 bases and J by 9 bases, with 22 bases between the two germline ends. The CDR3 consists of 16 residues. CDR3 amino acids: CASSLVAGIHPGTQYF. CDR3 in DNA: TGTGCCAGCAGTTTGGTCGCAGGGATCCACCCAGGGACGCAGTATTTT.

This chain joins TRBV28 and TRBJ2-1, with 7 nucleotides matching TRBD1. The CDR3 is 15 residues long. V shed 4 bases and J 4 bases; nucleotides not matched to a gene: 7. Germline V CDR1 and CDR2: MDHEN, SYDVKM. CDR3 amino acids: CASSSNRGRYNEQFF. DNA for the CDR3: TGTGCCAGCAGTTCCAACAGGGGCCGGTACAATGAGCAGTTCTTC. Looking up the rest from reference TRBV28 and TRBJ2-1 gives the full variable domain: DVKVTQSSRYLVKRTGEKVFLECVQDMDHENMFWYRQDPGLGLRLIYFSYDVKMKEKGDIPEGYSVSREKKERFSLILESASTNQTSMYLCASSSNRGRYNEQFFGPGTRLTVL.

The V and J genes are TRBV6-1 and TRBJ2-1, with D maybe TRBD1 (6 bases). The CDR3 covers 16 residues. V dropped 1 base and J dropped 1 base, with 11 bases sitting between them. The germline CDR1 and CDR2 sequences are MNHNS and SASEGT. The CDR3 coding sequence is TGTGCCAGCAGTGAAGTCGACAGGCTTTCCTACAATGAGCAGTTCTTC. Its translation is CASSEVDRLSYNEQFF.

The chain carries TRBV14 and TRBJ2-7, with 9 bases that match TRBD2. V shed 4 bases, J shed 3 bases, and the junction held 7 bases outside the gene matches. The CDR3 is 15 residues long. CDR1 and CDR2 (germline): SGHDN, FVKESK. The CDR3: CASSPLAGDNYEQYF. The DNA for the CDR3 is TGTGCCAGCAGCCCGTTAGCGGGGGATAACTACGAGCAGTACTTC.

V usage is TRBV28 and J usage is TRBJ2-1; 9 nucleotides line up with TRBD1. Per germline, CDR1 MDHEN and CDR2 SYDVKM. This CDR3 region has 17 residues. V lost 4 bases and J lost 0; bases outside the gene matches: 7. DNA of the CDR3: TGTGCCAGCAGTTCGCCGGACAGGGGCGTCTCCTACAATGAGCAGTTCTTC. Amino acids: CASSSPDRGVSYNEQFF. Full variable domain (remainder filled in from reference TRBV28 and TRBJ2-1): DVKVTQSSRYLVKRTGEKVFLECVQDMDHENMFWYRQDPGLGLRLIYFSYDVKMKEKGDIPEGYSVSREKKERFSLILESASTNQTSMYLCASSSPDRGVSYNEQFFGPGTRLTVL.

V and J are TRBV11-3 and TRBJ2-1; D is undetermined. CDR1 SGHNT and CDR2 YENEEA come from the germline V gene. Trimming shortened V by 1 base and J by 0 bases, and 10 bases separated the two germline ends. The CDR3 contains 16 residues. CDR3 bases: TGTGCCAGCAGCTTAGGGGCGTTGAGCTCCTACAATGAGCAGTTCTTC. Translating gives CASSLGALSSYNEQFF.

The genes are TRBV5-4 and TRBJ2-7; D ambiguous. Germline V gives CDR1 SGHNT, CDR2 YYREEE (reference sequence). V was pared by 0 bases and J by 2 bases, with 9 bases between. The CDR3 is 14 residues long. CDR3 amino acids: CASSLGGYPYEQYF. CDR3 bases: TGTGCCAGCAGCTTGGGAGGTTATCCCTACGAGCAGTACTTC.

The V gene is TRBV4-2, the J gene TRBJ2-3; 9 bases agree with TRBD1. Germline CDR1 is LGHNA and CDR2 is YNFKEQ. J was trimmed by 3 bases and V by 3 bases; bases with no gene match: 4. The CDR3 extends over 15 amino acids. CDR3 residues: CASSQGQGRTDTQYF. CDR3 nucleotides: TGTGCCAGCAGCCAGGGACAGGGAAGAACAGATACGCAGTATTTT.

The chain couples TRBV20-1 to TRBJ2-7, with no clear D. CDR1 DFQATT and CDR2 SNEGSKA come from the germline V gene (reference sequence). CDR3 length equals 10 residues. CDR3 loop: CKGSAYEQYF. The DNA for the CDR3 is TGCAAGGGTAGTGCTTACGAGCAGTACTTC.

This clone was seen only once. This chain joins TRBV6-1 and TRBJ1-1; possibly TRBD1 for D (6 bases). Germline CDR1 and CDR2: MNHNS and SASEGT. CDR3 length equals 13 residues. The V end was cut by 11 bases, the J end by 4 bases, with 17 bases between. CDR3 bases: TGTGCCGGGGGCTTTGGGCCCAGCACTGAAGCTTTCTTT. This codes for CAGGFGPSTEAFF.

The rearrangement uses TRBV5-1 and TRBJ2-7; 11 nucleotides align to TRBD2. Looked up from germline, CDR1 is SGHRS and CDR2 is YFSETQ. The CDR3 spans 17 residues. Trimming removed 0 bases from V and 5 bases from J; junction bases left unmatched: 10. The CDR3 here is CASSLAASGRFRHEQYF. Written as DNA, the CDR3 is TGCGCCAGCAGCTTGGCCGCTAGCGGGAGGTTTAGACACGAGCAGTACTTC.

This chain uses TRBV10-3 with TRBJ2-1, with TRBD2 matching 8 bases. From germline, CDR1 is ENHRY and CDR2 SYGVKD. V shed 2 bases and J 8 bases; nucleotides not matched to a gene: 11. This CDR3 comprises 16 residues. CDR3 DNA sequence: TGTGCCATCAGTGAGGGGCGGCTAGCGGGTTTTTATGAGCAGTTCTTC. Amino acid sequence: CAISEGRLAGFYEQFF.

This rearrangement joins TRBV6-1 to TRBJ2-7, with TRBD2 matching 12 bases. V lost 4 bases, J lost 0 bases, and 1 base stayed unmatched. The CDR3 is 15 amino acids. Germline V gene data show CDR1 as MNHNS and CDR2 as SASEGT. The CDR3 DNA sequence: TGTGCCAGCAGTGTGACTAGCGGGAGCTCCTACGAGCAGTACTTC. Its protein product is CASSVTSGSSYEQYF.

The V gene is TRBV5-4, the J gene TRBJ2-3; D perhaps matches TRBD2 (6 bases). The germline gives CDR1 SGHNT, CDR2 YYREEE (reference sequence). CDR3 length: 16 amino acids. The V end was cut by 5 bases, the J end by 2 bases, with 18 bases between. The CDR3 DNA reads TGTGCCAGCAGGCGGGATTTAGCTGAATACACAGATACGCAGTATTTT. Encoded protein: CASRRDLAEYTDTQYF.

This sequence joins TRBV25-1 and TRBJ2-1; D is uncertain. With 4 bases removed from V and 0 bases from J, the gap between germline ends came to 16 bases. The CDR3 is made up of 17 amino acids. Germline CDR1 MGHDK, CDR2 SYGVNS. The CDR3 sequence: CASSGVRPPVSYNEQFF. The CDR3 DNA is TGTGCCAGCAGTGGGGTTCGGCCCCCGGTCTCCTACAATGAGCAGTTCTTC. Using reference TRBV25-1 and TRBJ2-1 for the parts outside the CDR3, the full variable domain is EADIYQTPRYLVIGTGKKITLECSQTMGHDKMYWYQQDPGMELHLIHYSYGVNSTEKGDLSSESTVSRIRTEHFPLTLESARPSHTSQYLCASSGVRPPVSYNEQFFGPGTRLTVL.

The V call is TRBV9, the J call TRBJ2-1; 9 bases match TRBD2. V was clipped by 2 bases and J by 5 bases; unmatched bases: 8. Looked up from germline, CDR1 is SGDLS and CDR2 is YYNGEE. This CDR3 is 16 amino acids long. The CDR3 here is CASSVLSGSLHNEQFF. DNA for the CDR3: TGTGCCAGCAGCGTCCTTAGCGGGAGCTTGCACAATGAGCAGTTCTTC.

The chain has TRBV7-9 and TRBJ2-7; 12 bases map to TRBD2. Losses at the gene ends were 3 bases for V and 2 bases for J; bases not matched to a gene: 2. CDR1 is SEHNR, CDR2 FQNEAQ, per germline (reference sequence). This CDR3 contains 15 residues. CDR3 nucleotide sequence: TGTGCCAGCAGCTTTGGACTAGCGGGGACCTACGAGCAGTACTTC. Encoded protein: CASSFGLAGTYEQYF.

The gene calls are TRBV7-9 and TRBJ2-7; 8 bases fit TRBD1. J was trimmed by 5 bases and V by 8 bases; bases with no gene match: 8. The CDR3 is made up of 13 amino acids. Germline CDR1 reads SEHNR; CDR2 reads FQNEAQ (reference sequence). CDR3 region: CASAHRGSDEQYF. The CDR3 DNA is TGTGCCAGCGCTCACAGGGGGAGCGACGAGCAGTACTTC.

A remark on this clone: This sample includes further DNA sequences coding for the same CDR3. The genes are TRBV18 and TRBJ1-2; 7 bases align to TRBD1. The CDR3 extends over 14 amino acids. Germline CDR1 KGHSH, CDR2 LQKENI. V was clipped by 0 bases and J by 2 bases; unmatched bases: 0. CDR3 sequence (DNA): TGTGCCAGCTCACCACCGGGACAGAACTATGGCTACACCTTC. Protein: CASSPPGQNYGYTF.

The chain recombines TRBV6-6 with TRBJ2-1; D might be TRBD1 (5 bases). The CDR3 contains 16 residues. From germline, CDR1 is MNHNY and CDR2 SVGAGI (reference sequence). Trimming took off 3 bases at V and 6 bases at J, with 18 bases between the two ends. The CDR3 coding sequence is TGTGCCAGCAGTTATCCCCCCGGCAGGGAAGGCAATGAGCAGTTCTTC. It translates to CASSYPPGREGNEQFF.

V is TRBV28 and J is TRBJ2-5; D uncertain. V was clipped by 3 bases and J by 5 bases, with 7 bases between them. The CDR3 contains 12 residues. Germline CDR1 reads MDHEN; CDR2 reads SYDVKM. This chain's CDR3 is CASSFPGETQYF. The CDR3 coding sequence is TGTGCCAGCAGTTTCCCCGGGGAGACCCAGTACTTC.

The chain employs TRBV6-6 and TRBJ1-3; D is undetermined. This CDR3 has 12 amino acids. V was clipped by 7 bases and J by 7 bases, with 11 bases between them. Looked up from germline, CDR1 is MNHNY and CDR2 is SVGAGI (reference sequence). The CDR3 DNA is TGTGCCAGCAACTCGATGACGAACACCATATATTTT. Translated: CASNSMTNTIYF.

The chain uses TRBV6-5 and TRBJ1-3; D gene unclear. The CDR3 loop spans 15 amino acids. Germline V gene lookup returns CDR1 MNHEY and CDR2 SVGAGI. The V end lost 0 bases, the J end lost 0 bases, and 6 bases lay between the germline ends. CDR3 amino acids: CASSYSQVSGNTIYF. Here the CDR3 DNA reads TGTGCCAGCAGTTACTCACAAGTCTCTGGAAACACCATATATTTT.

Details on this clone: One junction end does not reproduce the germline sequence, and a read error may be involved. The gene calls are TRBV28 and TRBJ1-1; D perhaps matches TRBD1 (6 bases). The CDR3 sequence is 12 residues long. The germline V gene has CDR1 MDHEN and CDR2 SYDVKM. Written as DNA, the CDR3 is TGTGCCAGCACCCGGAAACAGGGCCCTGTGCTCTTT. This translates into CASTRKQGPVLF.

This chain links TRBV11-2 with TRBJ2-3; unclear D gene. This CDR3 contains 14 residues. Germline loops: CDR1 SGHAT, CDR2 FQNNGV. The V and J ends lost 5 bases and 4 bases respectively, with 13 bases between them. CDR3 bases: TGTGCCAGCAGCCATAGACGAGTTCCAGATACGCAGTATTTT. It yields the protein CASSHRRVPDTQYF.

The chain joins TRBV27 to TRBJ2-5; D gene uncertain. Germline values: CDR1 MNHEY, CDR2 SMNVEV (reference sequence). The CDR3 has 15 amino acids. V dropped 2 bases and J dropped 5 bases, with 15 bases sitting between them. The CDR3: CASSLIRSSGETQYF. The CDR3 DNA sequence: TGTGCCAGCAGTTTAATCCGATCATCTGGGGAGACCCAGTACTTC.

Regarding this clone: The same CDR3 is also encoded by other DNA sequences in this sample. The V and J genes are TRBV9 and TRBJ1-2; 7 bases map to TRBD1. J lost 8 bases, V lost 0 bases, and 7 bases had no gene match. The CDR3 spans 14 residues. The germline gives CDR1 SGDLS, CDR2 YYNGEE. CDR3 nucleotides: TGTGCCAGCAGCGTAGCTTCGACAGGGTCGGGCTACACCTTC. Encoded protein: CASSVASTGSGYTF.